The rows below give T cell receptor beta chains drawn from one sample of a study of cytomegalovirus exposure and HLA in healthy donors. Sequencing used immunoSEQ multiplex PCR; TCRdb keeps in-frame clones, though not all of them. The sample contains around 150,000 clones, around 77% of which appear only once. Sequencing was performed on PBMCs. These receptors were taken from a man under 40 in good health. Both conserved end residues are part of each CDR3. A D gene is named only where the DNA matches it firmly. The size entry is marked missing in some rows and otherwise reads once, few, many or a size class.

clone size,D gene,J gene,V gene,CDR3 protein,CDR3 DNA
NA,TRBD1,TRBJ2-7,TRBV7-9,CASSYPTGTTYEQYF,TGTGCCAGCAGCTACCCGACAGGGACAACCTACGAGCAGTACTTC
few,NA,TRBJ2-1,TRBV19,CASSISVANEQFF,TGTGCCAGTAGTATATCAGTCGCCAATGAGCAGTTCTTC
NA,TRBD2,TRBJ2-1,TRBV5-1,CASSLAGGFSNEQFF,TGCGCCAGCAGCTTGGCGGGGGGGTTCAGCAATGAGCAGTTCTTC
NA,NA,TRBJ1-5,TRBV5-8,CASQGNQPQHF,TGTGCCAGCCAGGGGAATCAGCCCCAGCATTTT
NA,NA,TRBJ1-1,TRBV7-3,CASSLHSGLSTEAFF,TGTGCCAGCAGCTTACACTCGGGGTTGAGCACTGAAGCTTTCTTT
once,TRBD2,TRBJ2-1,TRBV4-1,CASSQIGLAGEQFF,TGCGCCAGCAGCCAAATAGGACTAGCCGGTGAGCAGTTCTTC
few,NA,TRBJ2-5,TRBV5-1,CASSGGTADGTQYF,TGCGCCAGCAGCGGCGGGACCGCCGATGGGACCCAGTACTTC
NA,TRBD1,TRBJ2-7,TRBV28,CASSFFPGTGSYEQYF,TGTGCCAGCAGTTTTTTCCCCGGGACAGGGTCCTACGAGCAGTACTTC
NA,TRBD2,TRBJ2-7,TRBV28,CATRSPLAPYEQYF,TGTGCCACCCGAAGCCCACTAGCGCCGTACGAGCAGTACTTC
NA,NA,TRBJ2-7,TRBV2,CASNANSREQYF,TGTGCCAGCAATGCTAACTCTCGGGAGCAGTACTTC
NA,NA,TRBJ1-2,TRBV5-4,CASSLAPGLNYGYTF,TGTGCCAGCAGCTTGGCTCCAGGACTTAACTATGGCTACACCTTC
NA,NA,TRBJ2-4,TRBV9,CASSVGFSGKNIQYF,TGTGCCAGCAGCGTAGGCTTCAGCGGCAAAAACATTCAGTACTTC
NA,NA,TRBJ1-2,TRBV7-2,CASSLEGGNYGYTF,TGTGCCAGCAGCTTAGAGGGCGGGAACTATGGCTACACCTTC
NA,NA,TRBJ2-5,TRBV7-6,CASSGGGGGETQYF,TGTGCCAGCAGCGGCGGGGGCGGGGGTGAGACCCAGTACTTC
NA,NA,TRBJ1-1,TRBV13,CASSPGGGGSYTEAFF,TGTGCCAGCAGCCCCGGTGGAGGTGGTAGTTACACTGAAGCTTTCTTT
NA,TRBD1,TRBJ2-5,TRBV4-1,CASSQEDRQGETQYF,TGCGCCAGCAGCCAAGAGGACAGACAGGGAGAGACCCAGTACTTC